This T cell receptor (beta chain) came from a study of blood T cell repertoires in COVID-19. Study summary: From the United States, Italy and Spain came samples of acute and convalescent COVID-19. The analysed material was cDNA or gDNA that came from T cells, B-cell-depleted T cells, or PBMCs.

In the original workflow: Estimated nucleated cell counts came from reference gene primer amplification. The table came from immunoSEQ multiplex PCR; TCRdb's copy has only in-frame clones and leaves some out. V, J and clone size are those of that table, while D and trimming were read from the DNA. The table has around 140,000 clones, 65% to 90% seen once. In germline, CDR1 is SEHNR, CDR2 FQNEAQ (reference sequence). V lost 7 bases, J lost 0 bases, and 10 bases lay in between. The CDR3 length is 15 residues. This sequence joins TRBV7-9 and TRBJ2-6, with D maybe TRBD1 (6 bases). The source is a human donor in a cohort sampled during active COVID-19. Sequencing was done on a sample of peripheral blood. The CDR3 DNA is TGTGCCAGCACCCGGGACACCTCTGGGGCCAACGTCCTGACTTTC. Translation gives CASTRDTSGANVLTF.